This is a list of T cell receptor beta chains from one sample in a study of blood T cell repertoires in COVID-19. TCRdb keeps only in-frame clones here, not all; method: immunoSEQ multiplex PCR. The sample holds tens of thousands of clones; nearly 90% are singletons and the top ten take around 4.5%. Sequencing was done on a sample of peripheral blood. Every receptor here comes from a man aged 55 to 69 with COVID-19, enrolled during active disease. The CDR3 runs from the conserved cysteine through the conserved F or W. The order of the fields is CDR3 length, J gene, V gene, D gene, clone size, CDR3 DNA, CDR3 protein. The D gene is left open where the match is weak. Rows give clone size only sometimes, using once, few, many, or a class for an expanded clone.

CDR3 length: 15; J gene: TRBJ1-2; V gene: TRBV18; D gene: TRBD1; clone size: NA; CDR3 DNA: TGTGCCAGCTCACCTGGACAGGGGGCGACGCATGGCTACACCTTC; CDR3 protein: CASSPGQGATHGYTF
CDR3 length: 14; J gene: TRBJ2-3; V gene: TRBV28; D gene: NA; clone size: NA; CDR3 DNA: TGTGCCAGCAGTAGGACTTCGAACACAGATACGCAGTATTTT; CDR3 protein: CASSRTSNTDTQYF
CDR3 length: 12; J gene: TRBJ1-5; V gene: TRBV6-6; D gene: TRBD1; clone size: few; CDR3 DNA: TGTGCCAGCACAGGGGGTAATCAGCCCCAGCATTTT; CDR3 protein: CASTGGNQPQHF
CDR3 length: 16; J gene: TRBJ2-1; V gene: TRBV6-4; D gene: TRBD2; clone size: NA; CDR3 DNA: TGTGCCAGCAGGACCCGTAGCGGGAGGACCTACAATGAGCAGTTCTTC; CDR3 protein: CASRTRSGRTYNEQFF
CDR3 length: 17; J gene: TRBJ1-3; V gene: TRBV5-8; D gene: NA; clone size: NA; CDR3 DNA: TGTGCCAGCAGCTTGGGGCGGAGAACCAGCTCTGGAAACACCATATATTTT; CDR3 protein: CASSLGRRTSSGNTIYF
CDR3 length: 12; J gene: TRBJ2-1; V gene: TRBV7-9; D gene: NA; clone size: NA; CDR3 DNA: TGTGCCAGCAGCTTAGCTAGGGGAGAGCAGTTCTTC; CDR3 protein: CASSLARGEQFF
CDR3 length: 17; J gene: TRBJ1-5; V gene: TRBV5-1; D gene: NA; clone size: NA; CDR3 DNA: TGCGCCAGCAGCTTGTGGGGCGGGGGAGATAGCAATCAGCCCCAGCATTTT; CDR3 protein: CASSLWGGGDSNQPQHF
CDR3 length: 14; J gene: TRBJ1-2; V gene: TRBV4-1; D gene: TRBD1; clone size: NA; CDR3 DNA: TGCGCCAGCAGCCAATATGGGACAGACGCGGGCTACACCTTC; CDR3 protein: CASSQYGTDAGYTF
CDR3 length: 16; J gene: TRBJ1-2; V gene: TRBV28; D gene: NA; clone size: NA; CDR3 DNA: TGTGCCAGCAGTTTTCCGACAGCGAAAGTCAACTATGGCTACACCTTC; CDR3 protein: CASSFPTAKVNYGYTF
CDR3 length: 14; J gene: TRBJ1-4; V gene: TRBV5-1; D gene: TRBD1; clone size: NA; CDR3 DNA: TGCGCCAGCAGCGGGACAGCCTTAAATGAAAAACTGTTTTTT; CDR3 protein: CASSGTALNEKLFF
CDR3 length: 14; J gene: TRBJ1-1; V gene: TRBV18; D gene: TRBD1; clone size: NA; CDR3 DNA: TGTGCCAGCTCCCGTGAGGGGGCCGACTATGAAGCTTTCTTT; CDR3 protein: CASSREGADYEAFF
CDR3 length: 15; J gene: TRBJ2-5; V gene: TRBV5-1; D gene: TRBD2; clone size: NA; CDR3 DNA: TGCGCCAGCAGCCTATCGACTAGCTCCCGGGAGACCCAGTACTTC; CDR3 protein: CASSLSTSSRETQYF
CDR3 length: 17; J gene: TRBJ2-2; V gene: TRBV5-1; D gene: TRBD2; clone size: NA; CDR3 DNA: TGCGCCAGCAGCTTGGCTCCAGCGGGAGGGAACACCGGGGAGCTGTTTTTT; CDR3 protein: CASSLAPAGGNTGELFF
CDR3 length: 15; J gene: TRBJ1-2; V gene: TRBV6-5; D gene: TRBD1; clone size: NA; CDR3 DNA: TGTGCCAGCACCTCAGCCGGGACAGGGGTTTCTTCGTACACCTTC; CDR3 protein: CASTSAGTGVSSYTF
CDR3 length: 13; J gene: TRBJ2-1; V gene: TRBV11-2; D gene: TRBD1; clone size: NA; CDR3 DNA: TGTGCCAGCGAAGGGGGCGCGAACAATGAGCAGTTCTTC; CDR3 protein: CASEGGANNEQFF
CDR3 length: 14; J gene: TRBJ2-7; V gene: TRBV13; D gene: NA; clone size: NA; CDR3 DNA: TGTGCCAGCAATAATAGGGGACACACCTACGAGCAGTACTTC; CDR3 protein: CASNNRGHTYEQYF
CDR3 length: 16; J gene: TRBJ1-5; V gene: TRBV2; D gene: NA; clone size: few; CDR3 DNA: TGTGCCAGCAGTGAAAACACGGGGGGCGGGAATCAGCCCCAGCATTTT; CDR3 protein: CASSENTGGGNQPQHF
CDR3 length: 17; J gene: TRBJ2-3; V gene: TRBV19; D gene: TRBD2; clone size: NA; CDR3 DNA: TGTGCCAGTAGTATAGCGAGTAGCGGGAGGGGCACAGATACGCAGTATTTT; CDR3 protein: CASSIASSGRGTDTQYF
CDR3 length: 14; J gene: TRBJ2-2; V gene: TRBV2; D gene: NA; clone size: NA; CDR3 DNA: TGTGCCAGCGGGGAACTAGGGAGCACCGGGGAGCTGTTTTTT; CDR3 protein: CASGELGSTGELFF
CDR3 length: 12; J gene: TRBJ1-1; V gene: TRBV3-1/TRBV3-2; D gene: NA; clone size: NA; CDR3 DNA: TGTGCCAGCGGGACATGGGAAACTGAAGCTTTCTTT; CDR3 protein: CASGTWETEAFF
CDR3 length: 14; J gene: TRBJ1-5; V gene: TRBV4-1; D gene: NA; clone size: NA; CDR3 DNA: TGCGCCAGCAGCCTAGTTGAGGGAATCCAGCCCCAGCATTTT; CDR3 protein: CASSLVEGIQPQHF
CDR3 length: 12; J gene: TRBJ1-3; V gene: TRBV12-3/TRBV12-4; D gene: NA; clone size: NA; CDR3 DNA: TGTGCCAGCGCACAGACTGGAAACACCATATATTTT; CDR3 protein: CASAQTGNTIYF
CDR3 length: 14; J gene: TRBJ1-1; V gene: TRBV9; D gene: TRBD1; clone size: NA; CDR3 DNA: TGTGCCAGCAGCGTAGACAGGGGGTTTACTGAAGCTTTCTTT; CDR3 protein: CASSVDRGFTEAFF
CDR3 length: 15; J gene: TRBJ1-2; V gene: TRBV6-2/TRBV6-3; D gene: NA; clone size: NA; CDR3 DNA: TGTGCCAGCAGTTACTCGGCAGGGGATAACTATGGCTACACCTTC; CDR3 protein: CASSYSAGDNYGYTF
CDR3 length: 15; J gene: TRBJ1-5; V gene: TRBV23-1; D gene: NA; clone size: medium-sized; CDR3 DNA: TGCGCCAGCAAACCATCCGGGGGGGCTAATCAGCCCCAGCATTTT; CDR3 protein: CASKPSGGANQPQHF
CDR3 length: 16; J gene: TRBJ1-1; V gene: TRBV25-1; D gene: TRBD1; clone size: NA; CDR3 DNA: TGTGCCAGCAGCCCCGGGACAGGGGGTCGTTTTACTGAAGCTTTCTTT; CDR3 protein: CASSPGTGGRFTEAFF
CDR3 length: 14; J gene: TRBJ2-7; V gene: TRBV13; D gene: NA; clone size: NA; CDR3 DNA: TGTGCCAGCAGCTTAGGGGCTAGTAGATACGAGCAGTACTTC; CDR3 protein: CASSLGASRYEQYF
CDR3 length: 14; J gene: TRBJ1-1; V gene: TRBV29-1; D gene: TRBD1; clone size: NA; CDR3 DNA: TGCAGCGTCGGACAGGGGGGATGGAACACTGAAGCTTTCTTT; CDR3 protein: CSVGQGGWNTEAFF
CDR3 length: 14; J gene: TRBJ1-1; V gene: TRBV28; D gene: NA; clone size: NA; CDR3 DNA: TGTGCCAGCAGTTTCGGGCGGGGGAACACTGAAGCTTTCTTT; CDR3 protein: CASSFGRGNTEAFF
CDR3 length: 13; J gene: TRBJ1-2; V gene: TRBV6-5; D gene: NA; clone size: NA; CDR3 DNA: TGTGCCAGCAGTCCTACAGGGACCTATGGCTACACCTTC; CDR3 protein: CASSPTGTYGYTF
CDR3 length: 16; J gene: TRBJ1-6; V gene: TRBV28; D gene: TRBD1; clone size: NA; CDR3 DNA: TGTGCCAGCAGTTTAGGGACAGGGGTTCCGAATTCACCCCTCCACTTT; CDR3 protein: CASSLGTGVPNSPLHF
CDR3 length: 16; J gene: TRBJ1-3; V gene: TRBV2; D gene: TRBD1; clone size: NA; CDR3 DNA: TGTGCCAGCAGTCCCTACAGGGGAAAGTTTGGAAACACCATATATTTT; CDR3 protein: CASSPYRGKFGNTIYF
CDR3 length: 14; J gene: TRBJ2-7; V gene: TRBV5-1; D gene: NA; clone size: NA; CDR3 DNA: TGCGCCAGCAGCTTGTCCGAGCCGTCCTACGAGCAGTACTTC; CDR3 protein: CASSLSEPSYEQYF